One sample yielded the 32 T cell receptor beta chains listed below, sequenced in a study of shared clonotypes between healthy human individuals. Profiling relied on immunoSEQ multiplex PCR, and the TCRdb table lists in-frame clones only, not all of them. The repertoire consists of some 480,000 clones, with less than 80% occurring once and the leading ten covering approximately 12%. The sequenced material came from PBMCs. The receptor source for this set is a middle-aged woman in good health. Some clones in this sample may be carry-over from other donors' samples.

The CDR3 is CASSSAGTGLLFF. The CDR3, as DNA: TGTGCCAGCAGCTCAGCCGGGACAGGCCTGCTGTTTTTT. The chain recombines TRBV5-6 with TRBJ2-2; 8 bases agree with TRBD1. There are 13 residues in the CDR3. The V gene's germline CDR1 is SGHDT and CDR2 YYEEEE. The V and J ends lost 3 bases and 13 bases, in that order; junction bases with no gene match: 8.

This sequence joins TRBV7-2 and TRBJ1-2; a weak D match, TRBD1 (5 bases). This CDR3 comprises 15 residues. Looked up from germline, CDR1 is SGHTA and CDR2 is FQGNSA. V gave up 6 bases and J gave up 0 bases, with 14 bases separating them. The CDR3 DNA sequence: TGTGCCAGCAGTTCCGTAGGGGAAACTAACTATGGCTACACCTTC. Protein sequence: CASSSVGETNYGYTF. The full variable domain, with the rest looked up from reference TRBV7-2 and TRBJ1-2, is GAGVSQSPSNKVTEKGKDVELRCDPISGHTALYWYRQSLGQGLEFLIYFQGNSAPDKSGLPSDRFSAERTGGSVSTLTIQRTQQEDSAVYLCASSSVGETNYGYTFGSGTRLTVV.

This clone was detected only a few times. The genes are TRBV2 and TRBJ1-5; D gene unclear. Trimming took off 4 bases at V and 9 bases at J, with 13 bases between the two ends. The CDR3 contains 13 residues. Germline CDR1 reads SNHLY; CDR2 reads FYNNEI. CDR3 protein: CASSGSLLRPQHF. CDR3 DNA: TGTGCCAGCAGTGGTTCCCTGCTTCGGCCCCAGCATTTT.

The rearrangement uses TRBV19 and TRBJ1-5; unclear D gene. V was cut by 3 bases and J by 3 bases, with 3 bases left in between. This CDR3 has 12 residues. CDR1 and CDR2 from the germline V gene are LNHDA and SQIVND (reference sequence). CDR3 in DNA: TGTGCCAGTAGTATGGTCAATCAGCCCCAGCATTTT. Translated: CASSMVNQPQHF.

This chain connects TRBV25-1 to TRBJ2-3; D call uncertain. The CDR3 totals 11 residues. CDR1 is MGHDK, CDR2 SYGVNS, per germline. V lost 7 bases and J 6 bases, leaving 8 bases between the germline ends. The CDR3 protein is CASTLSDTQYF. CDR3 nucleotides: TGTGCCAGCACCCTTTCGGATACGCAGTATTTT.

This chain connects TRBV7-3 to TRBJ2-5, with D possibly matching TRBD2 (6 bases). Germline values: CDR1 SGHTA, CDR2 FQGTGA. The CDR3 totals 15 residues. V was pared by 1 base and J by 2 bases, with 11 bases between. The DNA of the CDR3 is TGTGCCAGCAGCTTAATTGGGACTGATCAAGAGACCCAGTACTTC. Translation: CASSLIGTDQETQYF.

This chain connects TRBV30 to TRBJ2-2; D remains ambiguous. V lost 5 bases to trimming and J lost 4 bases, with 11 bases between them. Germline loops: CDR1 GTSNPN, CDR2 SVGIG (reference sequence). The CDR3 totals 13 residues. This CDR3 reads CAWWAATTGELFF. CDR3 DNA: TGTGCCTGGTGGGCGGCTACCACCGGGGAGCTGTTTTTT.

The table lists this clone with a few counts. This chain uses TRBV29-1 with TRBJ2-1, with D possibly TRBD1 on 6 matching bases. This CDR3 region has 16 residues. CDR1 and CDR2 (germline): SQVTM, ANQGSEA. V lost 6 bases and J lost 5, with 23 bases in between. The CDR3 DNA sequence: TGCAGCGTCCGGGACACCACTAATCTCCGGCACAATGAGCAGTTCTTC. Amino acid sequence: CSVRDTTNLRHNEQFF.

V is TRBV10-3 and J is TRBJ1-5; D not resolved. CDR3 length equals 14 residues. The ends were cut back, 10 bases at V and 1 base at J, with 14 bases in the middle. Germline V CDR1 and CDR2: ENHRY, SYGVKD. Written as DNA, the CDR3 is TGTGCCACGAACGAAGTAGTAAGCAATCAGCCCCAGCATTTT. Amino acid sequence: CATNEVVSNQPQHF.

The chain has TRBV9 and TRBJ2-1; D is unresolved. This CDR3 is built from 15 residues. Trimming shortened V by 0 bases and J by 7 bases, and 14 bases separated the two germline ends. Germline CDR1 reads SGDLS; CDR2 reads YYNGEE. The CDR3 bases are TGTGCCAGCAGCGTAGTCGACTCCGGCAGGAATGAGCAGTTCTTC. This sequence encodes CASSVVDSGRNEQFF. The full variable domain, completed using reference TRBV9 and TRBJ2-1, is DSGVTQTPKHLITATGQRVTLRCSPRSGDLSVYWYQQSLDQGLQFLIQYYNGEERAKGNILERFSAQQFPDLHSELNLSSLELGDSALYFCASSVVDSGRNEQFFGPGTRLTVL.

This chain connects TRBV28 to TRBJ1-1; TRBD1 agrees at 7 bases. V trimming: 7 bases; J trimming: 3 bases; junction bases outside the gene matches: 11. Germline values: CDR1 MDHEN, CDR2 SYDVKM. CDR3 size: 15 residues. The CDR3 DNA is TGTGCCAGCATTATAGGGGGCATCAGCGACACTGAAGCTTTCTTT. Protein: CASIIGGISDTEAFF.

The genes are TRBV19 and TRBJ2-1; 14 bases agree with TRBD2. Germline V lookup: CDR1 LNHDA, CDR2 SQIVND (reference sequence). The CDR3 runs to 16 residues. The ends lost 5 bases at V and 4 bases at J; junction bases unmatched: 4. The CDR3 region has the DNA TGTGCCAGTAGTCCCGGACTAGCGGGAGGTTACAATGAGCAGTTCTTC. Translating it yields CASSPGLAGGYNEQFF.

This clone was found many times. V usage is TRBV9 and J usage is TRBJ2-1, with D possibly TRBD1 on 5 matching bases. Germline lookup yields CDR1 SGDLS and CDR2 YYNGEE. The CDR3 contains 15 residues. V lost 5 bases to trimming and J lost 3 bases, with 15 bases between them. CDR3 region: CASSPRRVDYNEQFF. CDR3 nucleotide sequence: TGTGCCAGCAGTCCACGCAGGGTGGACTACAATGAGCAGTTCTTC. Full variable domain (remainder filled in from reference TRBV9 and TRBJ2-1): DSGVTQTPKHLITATGQRVTLRCSPRSGDLSVYWYQQSLDQGLQFLIQYYNGEERAKGNILERFSAQQFPDLHSELNLSSLELGDSALYFCASSPRRVDYNEQFFGPGTRLTVL.

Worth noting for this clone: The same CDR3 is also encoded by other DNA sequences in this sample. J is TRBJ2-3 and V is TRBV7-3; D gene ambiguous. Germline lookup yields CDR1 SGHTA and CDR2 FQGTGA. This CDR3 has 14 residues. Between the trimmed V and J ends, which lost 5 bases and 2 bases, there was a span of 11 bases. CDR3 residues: CASSQGPSTDTQYF. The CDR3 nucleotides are TGTGCCAGCAGCCAAGGGCCTTCCACAGATACGCAGTATTTT.

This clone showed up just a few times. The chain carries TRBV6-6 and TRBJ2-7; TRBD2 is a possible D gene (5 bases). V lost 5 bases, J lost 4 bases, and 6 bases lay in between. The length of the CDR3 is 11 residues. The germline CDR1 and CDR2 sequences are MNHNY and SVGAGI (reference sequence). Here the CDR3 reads CASSRGYEQYF. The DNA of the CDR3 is TGTGCCAGCAGTCGGGGTTACGAGCAGTACTTC.

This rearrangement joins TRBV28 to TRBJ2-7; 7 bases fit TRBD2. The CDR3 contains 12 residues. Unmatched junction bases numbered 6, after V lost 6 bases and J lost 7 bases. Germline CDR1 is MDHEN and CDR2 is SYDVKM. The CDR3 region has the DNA TGTGCCAGCAGGATGCAGGGAGGGGAGCAGTACTTC. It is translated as CASRMQGGEQYF.

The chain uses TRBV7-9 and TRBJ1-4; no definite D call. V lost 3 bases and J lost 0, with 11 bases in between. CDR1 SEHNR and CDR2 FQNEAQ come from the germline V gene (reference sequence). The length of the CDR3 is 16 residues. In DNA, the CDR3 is TGTGCCAGCAGCTTTAATGGTCCTTCAACTAATGAAAAACTGTTTTTT. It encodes CASSFNGPSTNEKLFF.

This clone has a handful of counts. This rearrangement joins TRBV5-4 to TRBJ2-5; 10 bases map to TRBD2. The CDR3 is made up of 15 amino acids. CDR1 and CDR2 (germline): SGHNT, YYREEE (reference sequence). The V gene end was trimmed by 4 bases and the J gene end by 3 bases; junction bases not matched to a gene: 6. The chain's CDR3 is CASSPGTSAKETQYF. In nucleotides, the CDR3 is TGTGCCAGCAGCCCGGGGACTAGCGCAAAAGAGACCCAGTACTTC. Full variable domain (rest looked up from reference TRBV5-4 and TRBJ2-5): ETGVTQSPTHLIKTRGQQVTLRCSSQSGHNTVSWYQQALGQGPQFIFQYYREEENGRGNFPPRFSGLQFPNYSSELNVNALELDDSALYLCASSPGTSAKETQYFGPGTRLLVL.

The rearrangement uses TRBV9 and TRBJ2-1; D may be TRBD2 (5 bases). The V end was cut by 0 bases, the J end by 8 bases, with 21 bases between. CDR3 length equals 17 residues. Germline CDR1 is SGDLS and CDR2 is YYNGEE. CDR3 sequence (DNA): TGTGCCAGCAGCGTAGACTTAGCCCCGACACAGAGGGATGAGCAGTTCTTC. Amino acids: CASSVDLAPTQRDEQFF.

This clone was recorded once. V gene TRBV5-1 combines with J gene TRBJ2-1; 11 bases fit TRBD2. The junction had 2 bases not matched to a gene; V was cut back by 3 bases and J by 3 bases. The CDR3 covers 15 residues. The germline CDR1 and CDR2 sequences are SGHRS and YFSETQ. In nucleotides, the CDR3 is TGCGCCAGCAGCTACACTAGCGGGAGCTACAATGAGCAGTTCTTC. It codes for CASSYTSGSYNEQFF.

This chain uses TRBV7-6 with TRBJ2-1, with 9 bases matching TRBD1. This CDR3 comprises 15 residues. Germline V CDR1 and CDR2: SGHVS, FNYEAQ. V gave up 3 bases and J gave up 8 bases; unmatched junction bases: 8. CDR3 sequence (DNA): TGTGCCAGCAGCTTTCGCCGGGACAGGGCGGATGAGCAGTTCTTC. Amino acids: CASSFRRDRADEQFF.

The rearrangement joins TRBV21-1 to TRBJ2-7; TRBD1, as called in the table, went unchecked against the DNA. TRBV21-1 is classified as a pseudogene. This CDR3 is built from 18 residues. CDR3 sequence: CASSKDHTDCGQVHEQYF. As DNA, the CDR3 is TGTGCCAGCAGCAAAGATCACACGGACTGCGGACAGGTACACGAGCAGTACTTC.

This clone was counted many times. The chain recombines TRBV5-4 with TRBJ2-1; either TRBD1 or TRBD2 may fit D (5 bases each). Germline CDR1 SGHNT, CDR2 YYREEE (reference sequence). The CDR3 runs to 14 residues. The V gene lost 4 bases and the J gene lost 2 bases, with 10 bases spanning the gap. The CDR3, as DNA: TGTGCCAGCAGCCCGATGGGGGCCTACAATGAGCAGTTCTTC. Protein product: CASSPMGAYNEQFF.

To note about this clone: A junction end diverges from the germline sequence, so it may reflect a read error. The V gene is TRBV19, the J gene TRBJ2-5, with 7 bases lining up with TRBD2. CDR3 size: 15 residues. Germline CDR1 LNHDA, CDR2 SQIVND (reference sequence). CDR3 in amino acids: CASSTIPGLQENQYF. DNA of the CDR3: TGTGCCAGTAGTACAATTCCGGGACTACAAGAGAACCAGTACTTC.

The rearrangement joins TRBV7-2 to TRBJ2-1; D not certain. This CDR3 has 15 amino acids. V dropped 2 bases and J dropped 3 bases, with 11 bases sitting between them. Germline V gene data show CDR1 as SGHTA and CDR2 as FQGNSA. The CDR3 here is CASSLNGRDYNEQFF. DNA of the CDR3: TGTGCCAGCAGCTTAAATGGAAGGGACTACAATGAGCAGTTCTTC. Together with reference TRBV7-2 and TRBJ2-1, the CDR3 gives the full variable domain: GAGVSQSPSNKVTEKGKDVELRCDPISGHTALYWYRQSLGQGLEFLIYFQGNSAPDKSGLPSDRFSAERTGGSVSTLTIQRTQQEDSAVYLCASSLNGRDYNEQFFGPGTRLTVL.

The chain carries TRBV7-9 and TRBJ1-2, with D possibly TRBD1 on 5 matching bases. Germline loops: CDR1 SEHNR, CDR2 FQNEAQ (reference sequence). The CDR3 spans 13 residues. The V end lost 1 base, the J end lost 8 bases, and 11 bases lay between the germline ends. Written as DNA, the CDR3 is TGTGCCAGCAGCTTAGGCCCCAGGGAAGGCTACACCTTC. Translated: CASSLGPREGYTF.

The CDR3 DNA follows: TGTGCCAGCAGCTTCGGACGGACCCGCACTGAAGCTTTCTTT. It is translated as CASSFGRTRTEAFF. The chain couples TRBV5-4 to TRBJ1-1; D call uncertain. The CDR3 has 14 amino acids. The V end was cut by 2 bases, the J end by 4 bases, with 12 bases between. Germline V gene sequence: CDR1 SGHNT, CDR2 YYREEE (reference sequence). Full variable domain (outside the CDR3, taken from reference TRBV5-4 and TRBJ1-1): ETGVTQSPTHLIKTRGQQVTLRCSSQSGHNTVSWYQQALGQGPQFIFQYYREEENGRGNFPPRFSGLQFPNYSSELNVNALELDDSALYLCASSFGRTRTEAFFGQGTRLTVV.

In nucleotides, the CDR3 is TGTGCCAGCACGACTAGCGGGAGATCGTACGAGCAGTACTTC. It encodes CASTTSGRSYEQYF. The gene calls are TRBV28 and TRBJ2-7; the match to TRBD2 covers 12 bases. Per the germline V gene, CDR1 is MDHEN and CDR2 is SYDVKM. This CDR3 spans 14 amino acids. The ends lost 7 bases at V and 4 bases at J; junction bases unmatched: 5.

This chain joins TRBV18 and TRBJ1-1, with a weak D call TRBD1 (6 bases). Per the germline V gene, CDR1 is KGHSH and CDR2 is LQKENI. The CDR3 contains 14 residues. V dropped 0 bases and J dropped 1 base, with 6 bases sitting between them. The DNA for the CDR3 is TGTGCCAGCTCACCACCGACAGGGAACACTGAAGCTTTCTTT. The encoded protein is CASSPPTGNTEAFF.

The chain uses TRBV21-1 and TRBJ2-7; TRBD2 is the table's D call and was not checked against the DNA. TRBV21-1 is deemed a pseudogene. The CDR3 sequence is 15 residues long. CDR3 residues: CASSRQGGGCHEQYF. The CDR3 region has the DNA TGTGCCAGCAGCCGACAAGGGGGGGGCTGCCACGAGCAGTACTTC.

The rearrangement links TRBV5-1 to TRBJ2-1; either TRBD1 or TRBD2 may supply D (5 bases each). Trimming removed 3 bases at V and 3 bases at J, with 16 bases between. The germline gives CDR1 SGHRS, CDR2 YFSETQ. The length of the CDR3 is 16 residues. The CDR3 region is CASSSAGTMIYNEQFF. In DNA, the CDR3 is TGCGCCAGCAGCTCGGCCGGGACCATGATCTACAATGAGCAGTTCTTC. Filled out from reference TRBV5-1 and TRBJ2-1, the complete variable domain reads KAGVTQTPRYLIKTRGQQVTLSCSPISGHRSVSWYQQTPGQGLQFLFEYFSETQRNKGNFPGRFSGRQFSNSRSEMNVSTLELGDSALYLCASSSAGTMIYNEQFFGPGTRLTVL.

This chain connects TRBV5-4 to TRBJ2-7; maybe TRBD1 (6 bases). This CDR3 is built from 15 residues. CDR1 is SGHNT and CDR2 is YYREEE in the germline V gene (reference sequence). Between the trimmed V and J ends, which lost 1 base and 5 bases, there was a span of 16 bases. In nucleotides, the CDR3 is TGTGCCAGCAGCTTGAACTGGGTCAGGGGACACGAGCAGTACTTC. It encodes CASSLNWVRGHEQYF.